These T cell receptor beta chains were read from a single sample in a study of shared T cell receptors in the human thymus. Generated by immunoSEQ multiplex PCR, the TCRdb table keeps only in-frame clones and is missing some. The sample lists some 700,000 clones, 70% to 90% occurring once. This sample also belongs to another study, concerning human thymus T cells.

Sequencing was done on a sample of thymocytes. The receptors originated from a girl under three years old with a congenital heart defect. Both conserved end residues are part of each CDR3. D genes are given only for firm matches. Size is stated for part of the rows, as once, few or many counts, or as a class when the clone is expanded.

TRBV9	TRBJ1-3	once	-	CASSGVGSRGNTIYF	TGTGCCAGCAGCGGGGTCGGGAGCCGGGGAAACACCATATATTTT
TRBV5-4	TRBJ1-2	-	TRBD1	CASSLSPTGANYGYTF	TGTGCCAGCAGCTTGTCACCGACAGGGGCTAACTATGGCTACACCTTC
TRBV7-9	TRBJ2-7	-	TRBD2	CASSGQLGEGYEQYF	TGTGCCAGCAGCGGTCAGCTCGGGGAGGGCTACGAGCAGTACTTC
TRBV15	TRBJ1-1	-	-	CATSSIRDMNTEAFF	TGTGCCACCAGCAGCATCCGGGACATGAACACTGAAGCTTTCTTT
TRBV5-1	TRBJ2-7	few	-	CASSLGFGHGASYEQYF	TGCGCCAGCAGCCTGGGCTTTGGACACGGAGCATCCTACGAGCAGTACTTC
TRBV10-1	TRBJ2-3	-	-	CASSESWTENSTDTQYF	TGCGCCAGCAGTGAGTCTTGGACAGAGAATAGCACAGATACGCAGTATTTT
TRBV5-6	TRBJ1-1	-	-	CASGTTGMNTEAFF	TGTGCCAGCGGGACGACAGGAATGAACACTGAAGCTTTCTTT
TRBV4-1	TRBJ2-7	-	-	CASSQDRREQYF	TGCGCCAGCAGCCAAGATAGAAGAGAGCAGTACTTC
TRBV7-2	TRBJ2-2	-	-	CASSLEGLGTGELFF	TGTGCCAGCAGCTTAGAGGGGCTGGGCACCGGGGAGCTGTTTTTT
TRBV11-2	TRBJ2-1	-	-	CASSLALAPSYNEQFF	TGTGCCAGCAGCTTAGCCCTAGCGCCATCCTACAATGAGCAGTTCTTC
TRBV29-1	TRBJ1-2	-	-	CSVEGGQGIGYTF	TGCAGCGTTGAAGGGGGCCAGGGTATCGGCTACACCTTC
TRBV4-2	TRBJ2-1	once	-	CASSQVEVILAQYDNEQFF	TGTGCCAGCAGCCAAGTAGAAGTGATTCTAGCGCAATACGACAATGAGCAGTTCTTC
TRBV15	TRBJ2-7	-	TRBD2	CATSRDRGGTRRSYEQYF	TGTGCCACCAGCAGAGATCGGGGGGGGACCCGGAGGTCCTACGAGCAGTACTTC
TRBV28	TRBJ1-5	-	-	CASSGTGSRNQPQHF	TGTGCCAGCAGTGGCACGGGGTCGCGCAATCAGCCCCAGCATTTT
TRBV4-1	TRBJ2-5	-	TRBD2	CASSLRLAGEETQYF	TGCGCCAGCAGCCTTCGACTAGCGGGGGAAGAGACCCAGTACTTC
TRBV28	TRBJ2-7	-	-	CASTLGQLSSYEQYF	TGTGCCAGCACCCTGGGACAACTTAGCTCCTACGAGCAGTACTTC
TRBV12-5	TRBJ1-2	-	-	CGNRVEYGYTF	TGTGGAAACAGGGTAGAGTATGGCTACACCTTC
TRBV7-4	TRBJ1-1	-	-	CASSLVQNRESPAFF	TGTGCCAGCAGCTTAGTACAGAACCGGGAGTCCCCTGCTTTCTTT
TRBV7-2	TRBJ2-1	-	-	CASSSDPPLARNEQFF	TGTGCCAGCAGCTCCGACCCCCCACTAGCCAGGAATGAGCAGTTCTTC
TRBV4-3	TRBJ1-2	-	-	CASSQERGGGADYGYTF	TGCGCCAGCAGCCAAGAAAGGGGAGGGGGGGCCGACTATGGCTACACCTTC
TRBV9	TRBJ2-1	-	TRBD2	CASSVDSSGGHKDSCSYNEQFF	TGTGCCAGCAGCGTAGATTCTAGCGGGGGGCACAAAGATTCCTGCTCCTACAATGAGCAGTTCTTC
TRBV5-6	TRBJ2-7	-	TRBD1	CASSLESNDRDRPYEQYF	TGTGCCAGCAGCTTAGAATCTAACGACAGGGATCGTCCCTACGAGCAGTACTTC
TRBV27	TRBJ1-2	-	-	CASSRYGDNYGYTF	TGTGCCAGCAGTCGGTACGGTGATAACTATGGCTACACCTTC
TRBV5-1	TRBJ2-7	few	TRBD2	CASSSLPGGEGSYEQYF	TGCGCCAGCAGCTCCCTCCCGGGAGGGGAGGGCTCCTACGAGCAGTACTTC
TRBV5-6	TRBJ1-1	-	-	CASSPRERMNTEAFF	TGTGCCAGCAGCCCCCGAGAAAGAATGAACACTGAAGCTTTCTTT
TRBV6-4	TRBJ1-2	-	TRBD1	CASREASDRGHGYTF	TGTGCCAGCAGAGAAGCCTCGGACAGGGGGCATGGCTACACCTTC
TRBV19	TRBJ1-5	once	-	CATSTGRRPQHF	TGTGCCACTTCCACGGGAAGGCGGCCCCAGCATTTT
TRBV6-1	TRBJ2-7	-	-	CASSEAAVHYEQYF	TGTGCCAGCAGTGAAGCCGCGGTACACTACGAGCAGTACTTC
TRBV5-6	TRBJ2-7	-	-	CASSLAGGEQYF	TGTGCCAGCAGCTTGGCCGGGGGCGAGCAGTACTTC
TRBV28	TRBJ2-7	-	-	CASSSSDSSYEQYF	TGTGCCAGCAGTTCTAGTGATAGCTCCTACGAGCAGTACTTC
TRBV28	TRBJ2-7	-	TRBD1	CASRSLTGVYEQYF	TGTGCCAGCAGATCACTGACAGGGGTCTACGAGCAGTACTTC
TRBV9	TRBJ2-3	-	-	CASSGAGHLITDTQYF	TGTGCCAGCAGCGGGGCGGGTCATCTCATCACAGATACGCAGTATTTT
TRBV19	TRBJ2-2	-	-	CASRPRVPGVNTGELFF	TGTGCCAGTCGCCCAAGGGTGCCAGGGGTGAACACCGGGGAGCTGTTTTTT
TRBV19	TRBJ1-3	few	-	CASQRQARNTIYF	TGTGCCAGCCAGCGACAGGCGCGAAACACCATATATTTT
TRBV5-1	TRBJ1-2	-	TRBD1	CASSPRDRGNLANYGYTF	TGCGCCAGCAGCCCCAGGGACAGGGGGAATTTGGCTAACTATGGCTACACCTTC
TRBV7-2	TRBJ2-1	-	-	CASSLVLWSKQFF	TGTGCCAGCAGCTTAGTGTTGTGGAGTAAGCAGTTCTTC
TRBV4-1	TRBJ1-3	-	-	CASSQDGRDSGNTIYF	TGCGCCAGCAGCCAAGATGGGAGGGATTCTGGAAACACCATATATTTT
TRBV7-2	TRBJ2-6	once	TRBD1	CANSLEMEQGAGGANVLTF	TGTGCCAACAGCTTAGAAATGGAGCAGGGGGCTGGTGGGGCCAACGTCCTGACTTTC
TRBV18	TRBJ2-7	-	TRBD2	CASSPNSGGAGVYF	TGTGCCAGCTCACCAAATAGCGGGGGGGCTGGTGTGTACTTC
TRBV5-6	TRBJ2-3	-	TRBD1	CASSSTGGHTDTQYF	TGTGCCAGCAGCTCGACAGGGGGGCACACAGATACGCAGTATTTT
TRBV27	TRBJ2-3	once	TRBD1	CASRDRGTDTQYF	TGTGCCAGCAGGGACAGGGGCACAGATACGCAGTATTTT
TRBV9	TRBJ1-3	-	-	CASSSLRETIYF	TGTGCCAGCAGCTCTTTACGGGAGACCATATATTTT
TRBV7-2	TRBJ2-3	-	-	CASSSSQALYRTDTQYF	TGTGCCAGCAGCTCTTCCCAGGCCCTATACCGCACAGATACGCAGTATTTT
TRBV7-4	TRBJ2-2	-	TRBD2	CASSFEREANTGELFF	TGTGCCAGCAGCTTCGAGCGGGAGGCGAACACCGGGGAGCTGTTTTTT
TRBV6-5	TRBJ2-7	-	TRBD1	CASSRDRGPSYEQYF	TGTGCCAGCAGCCGGGACAGGGGGCCTTCCTACGAGCAGTACTTC
TRBV5-5	TRBJ1-5	-	TRBD1	CASGYRDRGEPQHF	TGTGCCAGCGGGTACCGGGACAGGGGTGAGCCCCAGCATTTT
TRBV27	TRBJ2-7	once	TRBD1	CASMYGTLARQGNFYEQYF	TGTGCCAGCATGTACGGGACCTTGGCACGACAGGGGAACTTTTACGAGCAGTACTTC
TRBV7-3	TRBJ2-1	-	TRBD2	CASSLVASGTSNEQFF	TGTGCCAGCAGCTTAGTGGCTAGCGGGACCTCCAATGAGCAGTTCTTC